This entry is about one TCR beta chain. Its antigen is not known. Generated by immunoSEQ multiplex PCR, the TCRdb table keeps only in-frame clones and is missing some. The sample lists 87,000 or so clones; 82% were seen once. The data derive from a study of Ad26.COV2.S vaccination and SARS-CoV-2 variants. Study-level results: Using TCR breadth and depth analyses may have led to underestimated total T cell responses. Substantial post-vaccination breadth of spike-specific CD8+ and CD4+ T cell responses was reported. Across vaccine and placebo recipients, the breadth of non-spike TCRs was similar.

Germline loops: CDR1 MDHEN, CDR2 SYDVKM. The CDR3 length is 15 residues. V lost 5 bases to trimming and J lost 4 bases, with 17 bases between them. This sequence originates from a human donor who had recovered from COVID-19. The specimen was peripheral blood, collected after recovery from COVID-19. V and J are TRBV28 and TRBJ1-2, with D possibly TRBD1 on 5 matching bases. CDR3 in amino acids: CASSLVVQGLYGYTF. The CDR3 DNA follows: TGTGCCAGCAGTCTCGTAGTGCAGGGCCTCTATGGCTACACCTTC.